These 25 T cell receptor beta chains were all obtained from the same sample, sequenced in a study of PD-1 blockade in classical Hodgkin lymphoma. Each of the patients experienced relapse following autologous stem cell transplantation, and their brentuximab vedotin exposure differed. The table came from immunoSEQ multiplex PCR; TCRdb's copy has only in-frame clones and leaves some out. In the table there are 66,000 or so clones, 71% of which are singletons. The specimen was peripheral blood mononuclear cells (PBMCs), collected before the second cycle of nivolumab. The source is a human donor with classical Hodgkin lymphoma.

To note about this clone: The DNA is left out, because the CDR3 cannot be placed on it with certainty; the CDR3 is given as TCRdb lists it. CDR3 residues: CASSKVGKGARPPNYGYTF. The V call is TRBV21-1, the J call TRBJ1-2; TRBD1, the table's D call, was not compared with the DNA. TRBV21-1 is assigned pseudogene status. A total of 19 residues make up the CDR3, ends included.

This chain uses TRBV9 with TRBJ2-2, with 8 bases lining up with TRBD1. Germline assignment: CDR1 SGDLS and CDR2 YYNGEE. This CDR3 spans 14 amino acids. The J segment lost 7 bases and the V segment lost 5 bases, leaving 7 bases of the junction unmatched. The CDR3 sequence is CASRVQGDVGELFF. CDR3 nucleotides: TGTGCCAGCAGGGTACAGGGGGATGTCGGGGAGCTGTTTTTT. Drawing the rest from reference TRBV9 and TRBJ2-2, the complete variable domain is DSGVTQTPKHLITATGQRVTLRCSPRSGDLSVYWYQQSLDQGLQFLIQYYNGEERAKGNILERFSAQQFPDLHSELNLSSLELGDSALYFCASRVQGDVGELFFGEGSRLTVL.

The rearrangement joins TRBV9 to TRBJ2-1; D may be TRBD2 (6 bases). The CDR3 is 14 amino acids. Between the trimmed V and J ends, which lost 2 bases and 2 bases, there was a span of 8 bases. Looked up from germline, CDR1 is SGDLS and CDR2 is YYNGEE. CDR3 amino acids: CASSVSSAYNEQFF. The CDR3 region has the DNA TGTGCCAGCAGCGTCTCTAGCGCCTACAATGAGCAGTTCTTC.

The V and J genes are TRBV27 and TRBJ2-1; TRBD1 matches at 11 bases. Unmatched junction bases numbered 4, after V lost 4 bases and J lost 8 bases. This CDR3 has 14 residues. Germline V gives CDR1 MNHEY, CDR2 SMNVEV (reference sequence). The CDR3 protein is CASSYGQGADEQFF. The CDR3 coding sequence is TGTGCCAGCAGTTACGGACAGGGGGCGGATGAGCAGTTCTTC.

The chain is built from TRBV6-1 and TRBJ2-5; 8 positions match TRBD1. Germline CDR1 MNHNS, CDR2 SASEGT. With 5 bases clipped from V and 5 bases from J, the junction kept 10 bases outside the gene matches. This CDR3 comprises 15 residues. The CDR3 DNA reads as TGTGCCAGCAGTCGACAGGGGATGTTTGGGGAGACCCAGTACTTC. The encoded protein is CASSRQGMFGETQYF.

The rearrangement uses TRBV6-5 and TRBJ2-4; D possibly corresponds to TRBD1 (6 bases). The CDR3 is made up of 15 amino acids. From germline, CDR1 is MNHEY and CDR2 SVGAGI. V shed 6 bases and J shed 1 base, with 13 bases lying between them. CDR3 sequence reads: CASSDRLEAKNIQYF. CDR3 in DNA: TGTGCCAGCAGCGACAGGCTGGAGGCCAAAAACATTCAGTACTTC.

This sequence joins TRBV9 and TRBJ2-7; 10 nucleotides line up with TRBD1. J was trimmed by 0 bases and V by 0 bases; bases with no gene match: 3. This CDR3 contains 16 residues. In germline, CDR1 is SGDLS, CDR2 YYNGEE. Here the CDR3 DNA reads TGTGCCAGCAGCGTAGGGGACAGGGGAAGCTCCTACGAGCAGTACTTC. This sequence encodes CASSVGDRGSSYEQYF.

This CDR3 is CASSPPGRIFYGYTF. The CDR3 DNA sequence: TGTGCCAGCTCACCACCGGGACGGATCTTCTATGGCTACACCTTC. V usage is TRBV18 and J usage is TRBJ1-2; tentative D call: TRBD1 (5 bases). CDR1 is KGHSH and CDR2 is LQKENI in the germline V gene. This CDR3 is 15 amino acids long. V gave up 0 bases and J gave up 4 bases, with 12 bases separating them.

The gene calls are TRBV2 and TRBJ2-2, with 11 nucleotides matching TRBD1. The CDR3 spans 17 residues. CDR1 is SNHLY, CDR2 FYNNEI, per germline. The V and J ends lost 5 bases and 3 bases, in that order; junction bases with no gene match: 8. CDR3 in DNA: TGTGCCAGCAGTTCGGACAGGGGGCTGCTGTACACCGGGGAGCTGTTTTTT. Amino acids: CASSSDRGLLYTGELFF.

The table lists this clone with a few counts. This rearrangement joins TRBV6-1 to TRBJ2-2; D unresolved. The V and J ends lost 6 bases and 7 bases respectively, with 18 bases between them. The CDR3 extends over 15 amino acids. Per the germline V gene, CDR1 is MNHNS and CDR2 is SASEGT. The CDR3 here is CASSLNVGMIGELFF. The CDR3 nucleotides read TGTGCCAGCAGCCTAAACGTTGGTATGATCGGGGAGCTGTTTTTT.

The chain carries TRBV11-2 and TRBJ2-3; D is tentatively TRBD1 or TRBD2 (5 bases each). CDR1 and CDR2 (germline): SGHAT, FQNNGV. The length of the CDR3 is 14 residues. Deletions cut 1 base from V and 5 bases from J, with 10 bases between. This CDR3 is CASSLGRGEDTQYF. CDR3 nucleotide sequence: TGTGCCAGCAGCTTAGGCAGAGGGGAAGATACGCAGTATTTT.

The chain has TRBV19 and TRBJ1-3, with a weak D call TRBD1 (6 bases). Germline loops: CDR1 LNHDA, CDR2 SQIVND (reference sequence). V lost 6 bases, J lost 0 bases, and 15 bases lay in between. The CDR3 is made up of 16 amino acids. The DNA of the CDR3 is TGTGCCAGTAGACTTACAGGGACGAGCTCTGGAAACACCATATATTTT. Its protein is CASRLTGTSSGNTIYF.

The V gene is TRBV7-8, the J gene TRBJ2-5; TRBD1 aligns across 8 bases. Germline lookup yields CDR1 SGHVS and CDR2 FQNEAQ. This CDR3 comprises 16 residues. Losses at the gene ends were 2 bases for V and 1 base for J; bases not matched to a gene: 6. CDR3 bases: TGTGCCAGCAGCTTACACGGGGGACAGGTCCAAGAGACCCAGTACTTC. It is translated as CASSLHGGQVQETQYF.

The chain couples TRBV28 to TRBJ2-7, with a weak D call TRBD2 (5 bases). This CDR3 has 13 residues. Germline values: CDR1 MDHEN, CDR2 SYDVKM. V was shortened by 6 bases and J by 2 bases, with 11 bases between the two germline ends. This CDR3 reads CASRVPLAYEQYF. Written as DNA, the CDR3 is TGTGCCAGCAGGGTACCACTAGCCTACGAGCAGTACTTC.

This chain connects TRBV27 to TRBJ2-5; 9 positions match TRBD1. The CDR3 loop spans 18 amino acids. Germline V gene sequence: CDR1 MNHEY, CDR2 SMNVEV (reference sequence). Unmatched junction bases numbered 17, after V lost 5 bases and J lost 4 bases. CDR3 DNA: TGTGCCAGCAGTACGCTCGGACAGGGGACCCCGAAGTCAGAGACCCAGTACTTC. Protein: CASSTLGQGTPKSETQYF.

This chain connects TRBV7-9 to TRBJ2-5, with a possible D match to TRBD1 (5 bases). The J call may be wrong; the DNA end is better matched by TRBJ2-7. CDR1 and CDR2 from the germline V gene are SEHNR and FQNEAQ (reference sequence). The CDR3 sequence is 15 residues long. The CDR3 spells CASSPRTGGSYEQYF. The CDR3 DNA sequence: TGTGCCAGCAGCCCCAGAACAGGTGGCTCCTACGAGCAGTACTTC.

The chain joins TRBV19 to TRBJ1-5; D gene uncertain. Germline values: CDR1 LNHDA, CDR2 SQIVND (reference sequence). The CDR3 spans 13 residues. V was clipped by 11 bases and J by 0 bases, with 11 bases between them. As DNA, the CDR3 is TGTGCCGCTGCAGAGTATAGCAATCAGCCCCAGCATTTT. Amino acid sequence: CAAAEYSNQPQHF.

In DNA form, the CDR3 reads TGCGCCAGCAGCTTGGCCCGGAAGGATGAGCAGTTCTTC. Protein: CASSLARKDEQFF. J is TRBJ2-1 and V is TRBV5-1; D is uncertain. Germline V gene lookup returns CDR1 SGHRS and CDR2 YFSETQ. The CDR3 sequence is 13 residues long. Trimming took off 0 bases at V and 8 bases at J, with 9 bases between the two ends.

As regards this clone: Germline and junction disagree at one end, which may indicate a read error. The genes are TRBV7-6 and TRBJ1-2; D ambiguous. The CDR3 covers 13 residues. Germline V lookup: CDR1 SGHVS, CDR2 FNYEAQ. CDR3 sequence: CASSQYSFYGYIF. The CDR3 DNA is TGTGCCAGCAGCCAATACAGCTTCTATGGCTACATCTTC. The variable domain in full, with the rest retrieved from reference TRBV7-6 and TRBJ1-2, is GAGVSQSPRYKVTKRGQDVALRCDPISGHVSLYWYRQALGQGPEFLTYFNYEAQQDKSGLPNDRFSAERPEGSISTLTIQRTEQRDSAMYRCASSQYSFYGYIFGSGTRLTVV.

The chain uses TRBV5-1 and TRBJ1-5; possibly TRBD1 for D (6 bases). Trimming took off 2 bases at V and 7 bases at J, with 10 bases between the two ends. Germline CDR1 and CDR2: SGHRS and YFSETQ. CDR3 length: 13 amino acids. CDR3 nucleotide sequence: TGCGCCAGCAGCTTACAGGGTTTACAGCCCCAGCATTTT. It yields the protein CASSLQGLQPQHF.

This clone was detected only once. The chain recombines TRBV11-2 with TRBJ2-1; 7 positions match TRBD2. The CDR3 sequence is 15 residues long. The trim removed 5 bases at V and 6 bases at J, leaving 10 bases unmatched. Per germline, CDR1 SGHAT and CDR2 FQNNGV. The CDR3, as DNA: TGTGCCAGCAGCCCCGAAGGGGTAGCGGGCAATGAGCAGTTCTTC. It encodes CASSPEGVAGNEQFF.

The V and J genes are TRBV7-6 and TRBJ2-5, with 7 bases fitting TRBD1. The V gene's germline CDR1 is SGHVS and CDR2 FNYEAQ. After removal of 1 base from V and 5 bases from J, the junction contained 4 bases not matched to a gene. This CDR3 is 14 amino acids long. In DNA, the CDR3 is TGTGCCAGCAGCTTAGGGACAGGAGTTGAGACCCAGTACTTC. This encodes CASSLGTGVETQYF.

The chain carries TRBV11-2 and TRBJ2-3; 10 bases fit TRBD1. Germline CDR1 is SGHAT and CDR2 is FQNNGV. V lost 6 bases, J lost 2 bases, and 8 bases stayed unmatched. The CDR3 runs to 16 residues. The CDR3 here is CASSPGQGWITDTQYF. The CDR3 nucleotides are TGTGCCAGCAGTCCGGGACAGGGGTGGATCACAGATACGCAGTATTTT.

The chain has TRBV7-9 and TRBJ1-4; 9 bases map to TRBD1. The CDR3 totals 19 residues. V lost 2 bases, J lost 0 bases, and 10 bases stayed unmatched. Germline V gene data show CDR1 as SEHNR and CDR2 as FQNEAQ (reference sequence). CDR3 sequence: CASSLSRTGDFATNEKLFF. In DNA, the CDR3 is TGTGCCAGCAGCTTAAGTAGGACAGGGGACTTTGCAACTAATGAAAAACTGTTTTTT. The full variable domain, its missing parts supplied by reference TRBV7-9 and TRBJ1-4, is DTGVSQNPRHKITKRGQNVTFRCDPISEHNRLYWYRQTLGQGPEFLTYFQNEAQLEKSRLLSDRFSAERPKGSFSTLEIQRTEQGDSAMYLCASSLSRTGDFATNEKLFFGSGTQLSVL.

This chain joins TRBV11-3 and TRBJ2-7, with 10 nucleotides matching TRBD2. CDR3 size: 14 residues. Germline lookup yields CDR1 SGHNT and CDR2 YENEEA. V lost 4 bases and J lost 6; bases outside the gene matches: 6. The CDR3, as DNA: TGTGCCAGCAGCTATGGGCTAGCGGGAGCCGAGCAGTACTTC. It encodes CASSYGLAGAEQYF.